The present T cell receptor beta chain was sequenced within a study of blood T cell repertoires in COVID-19. Germline V gene data show CDR1 as SGHDT and CDR2 as YYEEEE. Germline trimming cut 4 bases from V and 6 bases from J; bases unmatched to any gene: 6. The CDR3 runs to 13 residues. This clone is a singleton in its sample. Repertoires were generated with immunoSEQ multiplex PCR, while TCRdb's copy carries only in-frame clones and drops some. This table holds 200,000 to 250,000 clones, under 90% found once. This clonotype was obtained from an elderly woman with COVID-19, enrolled during active disease. The V call is TRBV5-6, the J call TRBJ1-2; 7 nucleotides agree with TRBD1. The specimen sequenced was peripheral blood. CDR3 protein: CASSLGQADGYTF. CDR3 nucleotide sequence: TGTGCCAGCAGCCTTGGACAGGCAGATGGCTACACCTTC.